This T cell receptor beta chain was profiled in a study of blood T cell repertoires in COVID-19. Across the study: From T cells, B-cell-depleted T cells, or PBMCs came the material, which was cDNA or gDNA.

Patients at the Seattle site were enrolled during active infection and followed longitudinally. Authors' data handling: Using reference gene primer amplification, nucleated cell counts were estimated. Generated by immunoSEQ multiplex PCR, the TCRdb table keeps only in-frame clones and is missing some. V, J and clone size derive from that table, while D and trimming were established from the DNA sequence. Of roughly 260,000 clones in the sample, more than 70% were seen once. The specimen sequenced was peripheral blood. The TCR sequence derives from a woman aged 25 to 39 with COVID-19, enrolled during active disease.

The CDR3 here is CASSKERTGRILDEQYF. CDR3 coding DNA: TGTGCCAGCAGCAAAGAACGGACAGGCAGGATTTTGGACGAGCAGTACTTC. V is TRBV21-1 and J is TRBJ2-7; whether TRBD1, the table's D call, matches the DNA was not checked. TRBV21-1 is marked as a pseudogene. This CDR3 is 17 amino acids long.